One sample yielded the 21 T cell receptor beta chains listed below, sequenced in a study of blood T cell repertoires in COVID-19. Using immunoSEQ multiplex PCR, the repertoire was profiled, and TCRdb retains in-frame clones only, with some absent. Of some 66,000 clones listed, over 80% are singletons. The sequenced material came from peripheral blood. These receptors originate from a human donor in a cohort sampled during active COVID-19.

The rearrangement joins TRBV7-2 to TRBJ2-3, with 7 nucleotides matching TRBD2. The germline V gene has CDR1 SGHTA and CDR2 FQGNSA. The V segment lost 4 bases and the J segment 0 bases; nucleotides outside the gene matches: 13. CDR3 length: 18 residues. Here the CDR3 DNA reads TGTGCCAGCAGCTCCCGACCCCACCTTAGCGGGAGCACAGATACGCAGTATTTT. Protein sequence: CASSSRPHLSGSTDTQYF.

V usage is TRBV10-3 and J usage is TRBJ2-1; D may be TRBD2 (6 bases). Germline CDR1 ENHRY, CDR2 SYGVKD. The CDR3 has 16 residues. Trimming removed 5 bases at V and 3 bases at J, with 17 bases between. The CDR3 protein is CAISLQQAGRYNEQFF. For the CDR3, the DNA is TGTGCCATCAGTCTCCAGCAAGCGGGTCGCTACAATGAGCAGTTCTTC.

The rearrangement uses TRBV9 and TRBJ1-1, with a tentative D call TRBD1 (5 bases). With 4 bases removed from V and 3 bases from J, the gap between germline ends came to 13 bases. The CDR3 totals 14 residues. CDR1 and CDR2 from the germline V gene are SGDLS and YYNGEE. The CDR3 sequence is CASSLQVQDTEAFF. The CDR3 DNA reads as TGTGCCAGCAGCCTACAGGTCCAGGACACTGAAGCTTTCTTT.

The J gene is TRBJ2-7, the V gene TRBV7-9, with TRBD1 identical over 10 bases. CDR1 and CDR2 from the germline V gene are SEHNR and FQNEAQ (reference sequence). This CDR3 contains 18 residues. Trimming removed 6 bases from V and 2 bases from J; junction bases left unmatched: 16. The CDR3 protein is CASRRYLGTGESAYEQYF. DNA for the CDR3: TGTGCCAGCAGACGGTACCTCGGGACAGGGGAATCAGCCTACGAGCAGTACTTC.

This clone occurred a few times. This CDR3 is CASSLGNRGRSEQYF. CDR3 in DNA: TGTGCCAGCAGCTTAGGTAACAGGGGGAGAAGCGAGCAGTACTTC. The chain combines TRBV11-2 with TRBJ2-7; 8 positions agree with TRBD1. Germline trimming cut 1 base from V and 6 bases from J; bases unmatched to any gene: 8. The CDR3 has 15 amino acids. Germline CDR1 is SGHAT and CDR2 is FQNNGV. Based on the CDR3 plus reference TRBV11-2 and TRBJ2-7, the full variable domain is EAGVAQSPRYKIIEKRQSVAFWCNPISGHATLYWYQQILGQGPKLLIQFQNNGVVDDSQLPKDRFSAERLKGVDSTLKIQPAKLEDSAVYLCASSLGNRGRSEQYFGPGTRLTVT.

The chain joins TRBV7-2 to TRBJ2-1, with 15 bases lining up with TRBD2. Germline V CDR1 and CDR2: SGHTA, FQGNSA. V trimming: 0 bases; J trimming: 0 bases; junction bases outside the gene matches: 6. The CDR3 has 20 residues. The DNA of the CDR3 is TGTGCCAGCAGCTTAGCGTGGACTAGCGGGAGGGGGAGCTCCTACAATGAGCAGTTCTTC. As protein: CASSLAWTSGRGSSYNEQFF.

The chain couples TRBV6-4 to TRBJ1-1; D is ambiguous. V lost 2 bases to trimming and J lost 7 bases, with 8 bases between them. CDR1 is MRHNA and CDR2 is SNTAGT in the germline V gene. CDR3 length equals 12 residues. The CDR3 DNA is TGTGCCAGCAGTGACGATCCGGTTGAAGCTTTCTTT. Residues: CASSDDPVEAFF.

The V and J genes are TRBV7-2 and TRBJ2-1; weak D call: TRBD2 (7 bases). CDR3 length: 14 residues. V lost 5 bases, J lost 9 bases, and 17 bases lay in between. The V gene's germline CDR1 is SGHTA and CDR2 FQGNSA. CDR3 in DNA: TGTGCCAGCAGCGTGGGGGGGCTCTACTCTGAGCAGTTCTTC. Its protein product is CASSVGGLYSEQFF.

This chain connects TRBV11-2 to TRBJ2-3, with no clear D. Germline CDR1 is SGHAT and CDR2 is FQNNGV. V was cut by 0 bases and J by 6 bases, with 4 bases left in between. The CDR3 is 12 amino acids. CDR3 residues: CASSLDADTQYF. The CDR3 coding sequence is TGTGCCAGCAGCTTAGACGCGGATACGCAGTATTTT.

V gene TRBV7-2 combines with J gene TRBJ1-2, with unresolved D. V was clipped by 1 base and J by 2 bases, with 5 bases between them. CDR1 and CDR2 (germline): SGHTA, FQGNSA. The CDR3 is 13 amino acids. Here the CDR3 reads CASSLGHNYGYTF. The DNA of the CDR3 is TGTGCCAGCAGCTTAGGGCACAACTATGGCTACACCTTC. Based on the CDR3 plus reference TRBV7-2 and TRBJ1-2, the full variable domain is GAGVSQSPSNKVTEKGKDVELRCDPISGHTALYWYRQSLGQGLEFLIYFQGNSAPDKSGLPSDRFSAERTGGSVSTLTIQRTQQEDSAVYLCASSLGHNYGYTFGSGTRLTVV.

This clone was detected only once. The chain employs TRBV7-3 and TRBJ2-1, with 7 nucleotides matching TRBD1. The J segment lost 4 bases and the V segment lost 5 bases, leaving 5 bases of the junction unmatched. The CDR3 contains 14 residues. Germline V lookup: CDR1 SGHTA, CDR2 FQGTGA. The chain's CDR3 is CASSPGTAYNEQFF. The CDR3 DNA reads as TGTGCCAGCAGCCCCGGGACAGCATACAATGAGCAGTTCTTC.

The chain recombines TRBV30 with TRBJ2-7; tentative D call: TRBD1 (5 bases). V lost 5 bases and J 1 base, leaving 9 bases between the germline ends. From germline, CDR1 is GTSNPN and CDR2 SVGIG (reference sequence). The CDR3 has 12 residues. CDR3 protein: CAWARQSYEQYF. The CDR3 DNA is TGTGCCTGGGCCAGACAGTCCTACGAGCAGTACTTC. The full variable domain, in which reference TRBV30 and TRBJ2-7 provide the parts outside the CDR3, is SQTIHQWPATLVQPVGSPLSLECTVEGTSNPNLYWYRQAAGRGLQLLFYSVGIGQISSEVPQNLSASRPQDRQFILSSKKLLLSDSGFYLCAWARQSYEQYFGPGTRLTVT.

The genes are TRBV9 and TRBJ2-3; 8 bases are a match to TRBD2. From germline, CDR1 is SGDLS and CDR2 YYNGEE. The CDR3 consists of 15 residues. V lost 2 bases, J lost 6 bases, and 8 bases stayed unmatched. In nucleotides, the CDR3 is TGTGCCAGCAGCGTCGAGCGGGGGCCTGGGGATACGCAGTATTTT. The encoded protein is CASSVERGPGDTQYF.

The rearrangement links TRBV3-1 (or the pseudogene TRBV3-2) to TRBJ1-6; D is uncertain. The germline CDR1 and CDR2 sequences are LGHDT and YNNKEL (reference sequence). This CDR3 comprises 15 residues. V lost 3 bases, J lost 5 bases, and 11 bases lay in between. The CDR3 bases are TGTGCCAGCAGCCATCCACGGGGAAATAATTCACCCCTCCACTTT. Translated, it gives CASSHPRGNNSPLHF.

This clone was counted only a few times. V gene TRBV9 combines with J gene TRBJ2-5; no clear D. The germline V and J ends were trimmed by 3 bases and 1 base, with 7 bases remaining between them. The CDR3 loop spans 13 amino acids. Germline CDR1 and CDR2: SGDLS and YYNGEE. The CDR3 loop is CASSGPIQETQYF. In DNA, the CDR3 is TGTGCCAGCAGCGGGCCGATCCAAGAGACCCAGTACTTC.

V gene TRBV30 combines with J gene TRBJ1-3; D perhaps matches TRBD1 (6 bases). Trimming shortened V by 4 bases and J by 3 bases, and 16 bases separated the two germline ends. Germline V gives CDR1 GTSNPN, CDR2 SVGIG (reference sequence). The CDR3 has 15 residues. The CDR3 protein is CAWKRGGAGGNTIYF. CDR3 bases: TGTGCCTGGAAGAGAGGGGGGGCGGGTGGAAACACCATATATTTT.

CDR3 nucleotides: TGCGCCAGCAGCTTGTCAGGGGGTGAGCAGTTCTTC. It translates to CASSLSGGEQFF. The chain recombines TRBV5-1 with TRBJ2-1, with 7 bases aligning to TRBD1. Germline V gene lookup returns CDR1 SGHRS and CDR2 YFSETQ. The CDR3 totals 12 residues. J was trimmed by 9 bases and V by 1 base; bases with no gene match: 1.

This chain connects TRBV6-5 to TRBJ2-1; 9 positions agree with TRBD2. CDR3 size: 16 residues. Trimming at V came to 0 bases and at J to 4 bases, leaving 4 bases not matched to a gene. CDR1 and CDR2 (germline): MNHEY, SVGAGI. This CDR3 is CASSYSGTSPYNEQFF. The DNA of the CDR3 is TGTGCCAGCAGTTACTCCGGGACTAGCCCATACAATGAGCAGTTCTTC.

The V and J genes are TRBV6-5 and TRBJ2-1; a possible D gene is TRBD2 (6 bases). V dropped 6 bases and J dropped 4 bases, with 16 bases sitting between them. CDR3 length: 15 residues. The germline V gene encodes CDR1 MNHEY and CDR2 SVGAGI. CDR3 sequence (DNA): TGTGCCAGCAGGAAGGAGGGATTTGGATACAATGAGCAGTTCTTC. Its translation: CASRKEGFGYNEQFF.

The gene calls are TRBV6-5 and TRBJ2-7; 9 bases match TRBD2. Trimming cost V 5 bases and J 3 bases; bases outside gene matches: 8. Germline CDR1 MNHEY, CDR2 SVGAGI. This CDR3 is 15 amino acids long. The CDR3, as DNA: TGTGCCAGCAGTCAGGCTAGCGGGAACTACTACGAGCAGTACTTC. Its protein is CASSQASGNYYEQYF.

CDR3 nucleotide sequence: TGTGCCAGCAGCAGTTTCAGGGCTAGCGGGAGGGCCTTCTACAATGAGCAGTTCTTC. Amino acids: CASSSFRASGRAFYNEQFF. The chain recombines TRBV27 with TRBJ2-1; 12 nucleotides align to TRBD2. CDR3 length equals 19 residues. Germline V gene lookup returns CDR1 MNHEY and CDR2 SMNVEV (reference sequence). V lost 6 bases and J lost 3; bases outside the gene matches: 15.